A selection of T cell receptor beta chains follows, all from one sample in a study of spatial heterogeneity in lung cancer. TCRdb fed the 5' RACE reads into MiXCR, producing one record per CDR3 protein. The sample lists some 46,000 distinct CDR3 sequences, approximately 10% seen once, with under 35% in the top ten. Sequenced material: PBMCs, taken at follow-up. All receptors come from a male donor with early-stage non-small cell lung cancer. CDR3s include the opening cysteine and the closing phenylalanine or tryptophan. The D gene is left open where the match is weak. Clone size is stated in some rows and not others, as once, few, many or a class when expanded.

CDR3 protein: CASSDPGTTVRPHEQYF
CDR3 DNA: TGTGCCAGCAGTGACCCGGGGACTACAGTCAGGCCCCACGAGCAGTACTTC
clone size: many
J gene: TRBJ2-7
D gene: TRBD2
V gene: TRBV2

CDR3 protein: CASTPVGEETQYF
CDR3 DNA: TGTGCCAGCACCCCTGTCGGGGAGGAGACCCAGTACTTC
clone size: -
J gene: TRBJ2-5
D gene: -
V gene: TRBV6-6

CDR3 protein: CASSPNVADTIYF
CDR3 DNA: TGTGCCAGCAGCCCAAATGTAGCGGACACCATATATTTT
clone size: -
J gene: TRBJ1-3
D gene: -
V gene: TRBV5-4

CDR3 protein: CSVSTGGNTDTQYF
CDR3 DNA: TGCAGCGTTTCGACAGGGGGAAACACAGATACGCAGTATTTT
clone size: -
J gene: TRBJ2-3
D gene: TRBD1
V gene: TRBV29-1

CDR3 protein: CSARTGTGGTEAFF
CDR3 DNA: TGCAGTGCTAGAACCGGGACAGGGGGTACTGAAGCTTTCTTT
clone size: -
J gene: TRBJ1-1
D gene: TRBD1
V gene: TRBV20-1

CDR3 protein: CASQGEAEAFF
CDR3 DNA: TGTGCCAGCCAAGGGGAAGCTGAAGCTTTCTTT
clone size: many
J gene: TRBJ1-1
D gene: -
V gene: TRBV7-9

CDR3 protein: CASSLGIGRADEQYF
CDR3 DNA: TGTGCCAGCAGCTTAGGGATCGGGAGGGCCGACGAGCAGTACTTC
clone size: many
J gene: TRBJ2-7
D gene: TRBD2
V gene: TRBV11-3

CDR3 protein: CASSEGRAMNTEAFF
CDR3 DNA: TGTGCCAGCAGTGAAGGACGGGCGATGAACACTGAAGCTTTCTTT
clone size: few
J gene: TRBJ1-1
D gene: -
V gene: TRBV2

CDR3 protein: CASSFRDLVGGYTF
CDR3 DNA: TGTGCCAGCAGCTTTAGGGACTTAGTCGGTGGCTACACCTTC
clone size: many
J gene: TRBJ1-2
D gene: -
V gene: TRBV7-9

CDR3 protein: CASSFTSLSNQPQHF
CDR3 DNA: TGTGCCAGCAGTTTTACATCCCTTAGCAATCAGCCCCAGCATTTT
clone size: many
J gene: TRBJ1-5
D gene: -
V gene: TRBV27

CDR3 protein: CAMSSSAGGSYTQYF
CDR3 DNA: TGTGCCATGAGCTCTAGCGCCGGAGGGTCATATACGCAGTATTTT
clone size: many
J gene: TRBJ2-3
D gene: -
V gene: TRBV10-3

CDR3 protein: CASSSGGVDTQYF
CDR3 DNA: TGTGCCAGCAGTTCTGGCGGGGTGGATACGCAGTATTTT
clone size: many
J gene: TRBJ2-3
D gene: -
V gene: TRBV5-5

CDR3 protein: CASSPGPGSSYEQYF
CDR3 DNA: TGTGCCAGCAGCCCAGGGCCAGGGAGCTCCTACGAGCAGTACTTC
clone size: many
J gene: TRBJ2-7
D gene: -
V gene: TRBV5-8

CDR3 protein: CASSFGQGDPYEQYF
CDR3 DNA: TGTGCCAGCAGCTTCGGTCAGGGTGACCCCTACGAGCAGTACTTC
clone size: many
J gene: TRBJ2-7
D gene: -
V gene: TRBV13

CDR3 protein: CASSSRGTQFNQPQHF
CDR3 DNA: TGTGCCAGCAGCTCAAGGGGGACACAATTCAATCAGCCCCAGCATTTT
clone size: many
J gene: TRBJ1-5
D gene: -
V gene: TRBV5-5

CDR3 protein: CSGTPPDTQYF
CDR3 DNA: TGCAGTGGCACCCCCCCGGATACGCAGTATTTT
clone size: many
J gene: TRBJ2-3
D gene: -
V gene: TRBV20-1

CDR3 protein: CASSYSQSSGRRVEQFF
CDR3 DNA: TGTGCCAGCAGTTACTCCCAGTCTAGCGGGAGGAGGGTTGAGCAGTTCTTC
clone size: once
J gene: TRBJ2-1
D gene: TRBD2
V gene: TRBV6-2/TRBV6-3

CDR3 protein: CASSQQGKDGYTF
CDR3 DNA: TGTGCCAGCAGCCAACAGGGGAAGGATGGCTACACCTTC
clone size: many
J gene: TRBJ1-2
D gene: TRBD1
V gene: TRBV12-3/TRBV12-4

CDR3 protein: CASSLYQGAYEQYF
CDR3 DNA: TGTGCCAGCAGCTTATACCAGGGGGCCTACGAGCAGTACTTC
clone size: many
J gene: TRBJ2-7
D gene: TRBD1
V gene: TRBV7-2

CDR3 protein: CASSLGGQGASFF
CDR3 DNA: TGCGCCAGCAGCTTGGGCGGACAGGGGGCATCTTTCTTT
clone size: many
J gene: TRBJ1-1
D gene: TRBD1
V gene: TRBV5-1

CDR3 protein: CASSLRGTQYNEQFF
CDR3 DNA: TGTGCCAGCAGCTTAAGGGGAACCCAATACAATGAGCAGTTCTTC
clone size: few
J gene: TRBJ2-1
D gene: -
V gene: TRBV7-2

CDR3 protein: CSAIRGTNQPQHF
CDR3 DNA: TGCAGTGCGATAAGAGGGACTAATCAGCCCCAGCATTTT
clone size: many
J gene: TRBJ1-5
D gene: -
V gene: TRBV20-1

CDR3 protein: CASSYVITSGRYTDTQYF
CDR3 DNA: TGTGCCAGCAGTTACGTAATAACTAGCGGGCGATACACAGATACGCAGTATTTT
clone size: many
J gene: TRBJ2-3
D gene: TRBD2
V gene: TRBV6-6

CDR3 protein: CTSSPPGYGNEQFF
CDR3 DNA: TGTACCAGCAGCCCGCCGGGTTATGGCAATGAGCAGTTCTTC
clone size: -
J gene: TRBJ2-1
D gene: -
V gene: TRBV12-3/TRBV12-4

CDR3 protein: CASRNTSGREQYF
CDR3 DNA: TGTGCCAGCAGGAACACTAGCGGGAGAGAGCAGTACTTC
clone size: few
J gene: TRBJ2-7
D gene: TRBD2
V gene: TRBV6-2/TRBV6-3

CDR3 protein: CASSLRGLTYEQYF
CDR3 DNA: TGTGCCAGCAGCTTACGGGGACTCACCTACGAGCAGTACTTC
clone size: -
J gene: TRBJ2-7
D gene: -
V gene: TRBV11-2

CDR3 protein: CASSPTPNSPLHF
CDR3 DNA: TGTGCCAGCAGCCCAACCCCCAATTCACCCCTCCACTTT
clone size: many
J gene: TRBJ1-6
D gene: -
V gene: TRBV7-2

CDR3 protein: CASSLLPGDWDTEAFF
CDR3 DNA: TGTGCCAGCTCACTACTCCCCGGGGATTGGGACACTGAAGCTTTCTTT
clone size: -
J gene: TRBJ1-1
D gene: -
V gene: TRBV18

CDR3 protein: CSVATRSGEKLFF
CDR3 DNA: TGCAGCGTGGCAACTCGAAGCGGGGAAAAACTGTTTTTT
clone size: -
J gene: TRBJ1-4
D gene: -
V gene: TRBV29-1

CDR3 protein: CAWTRNGGEQYF
CDR3 DNA: TGTGCCTGGACCCGAAACGGGGGCGAGCAGTACTTC
clone size: few
J gene: TRBJ2-7
D gene: -
V gene: TRBV30

CDR3 protein: CASRMRGLDSPLHF
CDR3 DNA: TGTGCCAGCAGGATGAGGGGGCTCGATTCACCCCTCCACTTT
clone size: few
J gene: TRBJ1-6
D gene: TRBD1
V gene: TRBV6-5

CDR3 protein: CASSPLLETQYF
CDR3 DNA: TGTGCCAGCAGTCCCCTACTCGAGACCCAGTACTTC
clone size: few
J gene: TRBJ2-5
D gene: -
V gene: TRBV12-3/TRBV12-4

CDR3 protein: CASSKPGQSTLGELFF
CDR3 DNA: TGTGCCAGCAGCAAACCGGGACAGTCGACGCTCGGGGAGCTGTTTTTT
clone size: -
J gene: TRBJ2-2
D gene: TRBD1
V gene: TRBV7-2

CDR3 protein: CASTPRGQGEQYF
CDR3 DNA: TGTGCCAGCACCCCCCGGGGGCAAGGCGAGCAGTACTTC
clone size: many
J gene: TRBJ2-7
D gene: -
V gene: TRBV2

CDR3 protein: CASSVTGTGGFGANVLTF
CDR3 DNA: TGTGCCAGCAGCGTCACCGGGACAGGGGGCTTTGGGGCCAACGTCCTGACTTTC
clone size: once
J gene: TRBJ2-6
D gene: TRBD1
V gene: TRBV9

CDR3 protein: CSARIRDLNTEAFF
CDR3 DNA: TGCAGTGCTAGAATCAGGGATCTGAACACTGAAGCTTTCTTT
clone size: many
J gene: TRBJ1-1
D gene: -
V gene: TRBV20-1

CDR3 protein: CASSLSRGNTEAFF
CDR3 DNA: TGCGCCAGCAGCCTTAGTAGGGGGAACACTGAAGCTTTCTTT
clone size: many
J gene: TRBJ1-1
D gene: -
V gene: TRBV5-1

CDR3 protein: CASSLAGQGKGQFF
CDR3 DNA: TGTGCCAGCAGCTTAGCTGGACAGGGTAAGGGGCAGTTCTTC
clone size: -
J gene: TRBJ2-1
D gene: TRBD1
V gene: TRBV7-3

CDR3 protein: CASSLEESLQYF
CDR3 DNA: TGTGCCAGCAGCCTCGAGGAGAGCTTGCAGTATTTT
clone size: -
J gene: TRBJ2-3
D gene: -
V gene: TRBV7-9

CDR3 protein: CASSYGGTDAYTQYF
CDR3 DNA: TGTGCCAGCAGTTACGGAGGGACTGATGCATATACGCAGTATTTT
clone size: many
J gene: TRBJ2-3
D gene: -
V gene: TRBV6-5

CDR3 protein: CASSSPPGSSYNEQFF
CDR3 DNA: TGTGCCAGCAGTTCCCCACCCGGGAGCTCCTACAATGAGCAGTTCTTC
clone size: -
J gene: TRBJ2-1
D gene: -
V gene: TRBV6-5

CDR3 protein: CASSVGQGATEAFF
CDR3 DNA: TGTGCCAGCAGCGTAGGGCAGGGGGCTACAGAAGCTTTCTTT
clone size: -
J gene: TRBJ1-1
D gene: TRBD1
V gene: TRBV9

CDR3 protein: CSARDRQGGRETQHF
CDR3 DNA: TGCAGTGCTAGAGATCGTCAGGGAGGCCGAGAGACCCAGCACTTC
clone size: -
J gene: TRBJ2-5
D gene: -
V gene: TRBV20-1

CDR3 protein: CSAMARTGTWTQYF
CDR3 DNA: TGCAGCGCCATGGCCAGGACCGGCACGTGGACACAGTACTTC
clone size: -
J gene: TRBJ2-5
D gene: -
V gene: TRBV20-1

CDR3 protein: CASSPPRLAGPLNEQFF
CDR3 DNA: TGTGCCAGCAGCCCGCCTCGTCTAGCGGGACCCCTCAATGAGCAGTTCTTC
clone size: few
J gene: TRBJ2-1
D gene: TRBD2
V gene: TRBV7-2

CDR3 protein: CSVVIVPGPFTDTQYF
CDR3 DNA: TGCAGCGTTGTTATTGTTCCCGGCCCGTTCACAGATACGCAGTATTTT
clone size: many
J gene: TRBJ2-3
D gene: -
V gene: TRBV29-1

CDR3 protein: CASSYEEFNTEAFF
CDR3 DNA: TGTGCCAGCAGTTACGAGGAGTTCAACACTGAAGCTTTCTTT
clone size: many
J gene: TRBJ1-1
D gene: -
V gene: TRBV6-5

CDR3 protein: CASSQVEGMEYF
CDR3 DNA: TGTGCCAGCAGCCAAGTGGAGGGGATGGAGTACTTC
clone size: few
J gene: TRBJ2-7
D gene: -
V gene: TRBV3-1

CDR3 protein: CARTLLGTKTFF
CDR3 DNA: TGTGCCAGAACCCTCTTAGGGACGAAAACTTTCTTT
clone size: few
J gene: TRBJ1-1
D gene: -
V gene: TRBV27

CDR3 protein: CASSLVGMGNEQFF
CDR3 DNA: TGTGCCAGCAGTTTAGTTGGTATGGGTAATGAGCAGTTCTTC
clone size: many
J gene: TRBJ2-1
D gene: -
V gene: TRBV27

CDR3 protein: CSALPGGTGGSGYTF
CDR3 DNA: TGCAGCGCACTCCCCGGGGGGACAGGGGGCTCTGGCTACACCTTC
clone size: -
J gene: TRBJ1-2
D gene: TRBD1
V gene: TRBV29-1

CDR3 protein: CASSSAGAGGEQYF
CDR3 DNA: TGTGCCAGCAGTTCCGCAGGGGCCGGGGGGGAGCAGTACTTC
clone size: -
J gene: TRBJ2-7
D gene: -
V gene: TRBV6-5

CDR3 protein: CASSQRGDGDSYEQYF
CDR3 DNA: TGCGCCAGCAGTCAACGGGGGGACGGGGACTCCTACGAGCAGTACTTC
clone size: -
J gene: TRBJ2-7
D gene: TRBD2
V gene: TRBV23-1

CDR3 protein: CASSDRESYGYTF
CDR3 DNA: TGTGCCAGCAGTGATAGAGAGTCCTATGGCTACACCTTC
clone size: -
J gene: TRBJ1-2
D gene: -
V gene: TRBV2

CDR3 protein: CSARGQGAGNTIYF
CDR3 DNA: TGCAGTGCTAGAGGTCAGGGGGCTGGAAACACCATATATTTT
clone size: few
J gene: TRBJ1-3
D gene: TRBD1
V gene: TRBV20-1

CDR3 protein: CASSRYNSPLHF
CDR3 DNA: TGTGCCAGCAGTCGCTATAATTCACCCCTCCACTTT
clone size: -
J gene: TRBJ1-6
D gene: -
V gene: TRBV12-3/TRBV12-4

CDR3 protein: CSARTGYNEKLFF
CDR3 DNA: TGCAGTGCTAGGACAGGGTATAATGAAAAACTGTTTTTT
clone size: -
J gene: TRBJ1-4
D gene: TRBD1
V gene: TRBV20-1

CDR3 protein: CASTPQSGRDEAFF
CDR3 DNA: TGTGCCAGCACCCCTCAGTCCGGTCGTGATGAAGCTTTCTTT
clone size: many
J gene: TRBJ1-1
D gene: -
V gene: TRBV7-2

CDR3 protein: CASSDLKMTADGAFF
CDR3 DNA: TGTGCCAGCAGCGATTTAAAGATGACCGCCGATGGGGCTTTCTTT
clone size: -
J gene: TRBJ1-1
D gene: -
V gene: TRBV7-9